The present TCR beta chain was sequenced within a study of blood T cells in healthy people across ages. The germline V gene encodes CDR1 SGHVS and CDR2 FNYEAQ. Trimming took 1 base from V and 8 from J, leaving 18 bases between them. The CDR3 runs to 16 residues. Primers used in a second PCR of about 6 to 12 cycles were a sample-barcoded 5' primer and a J-beta primer mix. TCRdb fed the 5' RACE reads into MiXCR, producing one record per CDR3 protein. The profile covers 1.5 million to 2 million distinct CDR3 sequences, with around 36% appearing a single time and over 9% taken by the ten largest. The chain combines TRBV7-6 with TRBJ2-1; D remains ambiguous. The sequenced sample consisted of blood. The clonotype originates from a woman in her twenties or thirties in good health. CDR3 DNA sequence: TGTGCCAGCAGCTTAGTCACCCCAGGAATTTCCGATGAGCAGTTCTTC. Its translation is CASSLVTPGISDEQFF.